Presented here are 22 T cell receptor beta chains from one specimen sequenced in a study of CD8+ T cells in alopecia areata. Stated treatment: oral pan-JAK inhibitor, 5-10 mg twice daily. cDNA serving as the sequencing template came from extracted, reverse transcribed RNA. Clones were read by immunoSEQ multiplex PCR, and TCRdb kept only the in-frame ones, dropping some. The sample holds 110,000 to 150,000 clones, 50% to 65% seen once. The source material was CD8+ T cells sorted from blood, sampled at week 4, from a patient treated with tofacitinib. The receptors come from a human donor with alopecia areata.

The chain uses TRBV7-9 and TRBJ1-1, with D uncertain. Trimming stripped 6 bases from V and 0 bases from J, with 11 bases between. Germline V gene sequence: CDR1 SEHNR, CDR2 FQNEAQ (reference sequence). The CDR3 runs 14 residues. In DNA form, the CDR3 reads TGTGCCAGCAGATATCCAGATATGAACACTGAAGCTTTCTTT. It specifies CASRYPDMNTEAFF.

The chain is built from TRBV15 and TRBJ1-4; no reliable D call. This CDR3 has 13 amino acids. The V end lost 3 bases, the J end lost 4 bases, and 6 bases lay between the germline ends. CDR1 is LNHNV and CDR2 is YYDKDF in the germline V gene (reference sequence). CDR3 loop: CATSSVNNEKLFF. CDR3 coding DNA: TGTGCCACCAGCAGTGTGAATAATGAAAAACTGTTTTTT.

The chain couples TRBV7-3 to TRBJ2-7; 11 bases align to TRBD1. This CDR3 is 15 amino acids long. Germline V gene data show CDR1 as SGHTA and CDR2 as FQGTGA. V gave up 5 bases and J gave up 2 bases; unmatched junction bases: 5. CDR3 DNA sequence: TGTGCCAGCAGCGAAGGGACAGGGGGAGCCTACGAGCAGTACTTC. It yields the protein CASSEGTGGAYEQYF.

This clone was recorded once. The chain combines TRBV6-5 with TRBJ2-7, with 8 bases matching TRBD1. This CDR3 is built from 15 residues. The germline gives CDR1 MNHEY, CDR2 SVGAGI. Unmatched junction bases numbered 8, after V lost 5 bases and J lost 2 bases. CDR3 in amino acids: CASSTAGTGTYEQYF. In nucleotides, the CDR3 is TGTGCCAGCAGTACCGCCGGGACAGGCACCTACGAGCAGTACTTC.

The table lists this clone with a few counts. The V gene is TRBV5-1, the J gene TRBJ2-5; D may be TRBD1 or TRBD2 (5 bases each). V was shortened by 2 bases and J by 3 bases, with 11 bases between the two germline ends. The CDR3 is 14 amino acids. Germline V gives CDR1 SGHRS, CDR2 YFSETQ. In DNA, the CDR3 is TGCGCCAGCAGCTTCACAGGAGGAGAAGAGACCCAGTACTTC. This gives the protein CASSFTGGEETQYF.

The chain is built from TRBV7-3 and TRBJ2-7; 7 nucleotides match TRBD1. J was trimmed by 4 bases and V by 5 bases; bases with no gene match: 11. The CDR3 spans 15 residues. Germline CDR1 is SGHTA and CDR2 is FQGTGA. CDR3 region: CASSLGGGLTYEQYF. CDR3 nucleotides: TGTGCCAGCAGCCTAGGGGGCGGATTGACGTACGAGCAGTACTTC.

The rearrangement joins TRBV30 to TRBJ1-2, with D possibly being TRBD1 (5 bases). The V gene lost 2 bases and the J gene lost 3 bases, with 10 bases spanning the gap. Germline CDR1 reads GTSNPN; CDR2 reads SVGIG (reference sequence). The CDR3 is 13 residues long. The CDR3 DNA follows: TGTGCCTGGAGTCCTCGGGGGGACTATGGCTACACCTTC. Amino acid sequence: CAWSPRGDYGYTF.

This clone was picked up a small number of times. The chain carries TRBV13 and TRBJ1-5; D remains ambiguous. CDR1 is PRHDT and CDR2 is FYEKMQ in the germline V gene (reference sequence). V was pared by 5 bases and J by 2 bases, with 16 bases between. CDR3 length: 16 amino acids. The CDR3 here is CASSLHGGYGNQPQHF. Written as DNA, the CDR3 is TGTGCCAGCAGCCTACACGGCGGGTATGGCAATCAGCCCCAGCATTTT. Full variable domain (remainder filled in from reference TRBV13 and TRBJ1-5): AAGVIQSPRHLIKEKRETATLKCYPIPRHDTVYWYQQGPGQDPQFLISFYEKMQSDKGSIPDRFSAQQFSDYHSELNMSSLELGDSALYFCASSLHGGYGNQPQHFGDGTRLSIL.

This clone was seen more than once but under ten times. V usage is TRBV4-3 and J usage is TRBJ2-1, with D perhaps matching TRBD1 (5 bases). Trimming removed 1 base at V and 9 bases at J, with 13 bases between. CDR3 length: 14 residues. Germline V lookup: CDR1 LGHNA, CDR2 YSLEER. The CDR3 is CASSQAFAGREQFF. The CDR3 bases are TGCGCCAGCAGCCAAGCCTTCGCAGGGCGTGAGCAGTTCTTC.

The gene calls are TRBV30 and TRBJ1-5, with 7 bases fitting TRBD1. Germline V lookup: CDR1 GTSNPN, CDR2 SVGIG (reference sequence). The CDR3 loop spans 12 amino acids. The V gene end was trimmed by 8 bases and the J gene end by 11 bases; junction bases not matched to a gene: 12. This CDR3 is CAAGQAGGAQHF. The CDR3, as DNA: TGTGCCGCCGGACAGGCCGGGGGAGCCCAGCATTTT.

This chain connects TRBV13 to TRBJ2-2, with D tentatively TRBD2 (6 bases). V was clipped by 5 bases and J by 0 bases, with 10 bases between them. This CDR3 has 15 amino acids. Germline V CDR1 and CDR2: PRHDT, FYEKMQ (reference sequence). The CDR3 region has the DNA TGTGCCAGCAGCCCCGGGGACTCGAACACCGGGGAGCTGTTTTTT. It translates to CASSPGDSNTGELFF.

The chain recombines TRBV5-6 with TRBJ2-1; 9 bases align to TRBD1. CDR1 and CDR2 (germline): SGHDT, YYEEEE. The trim removed 2 bases at V and 3 bases at J, leaving 12 bases unmatched. The CDR3 is made up of 18 amino acids. CDR3 loop: CASSFSPGTGNLYNEQFF. CDR3 nucleotide sequence: TGTGCCAGCAGCTTTTCCCCAGGGACAGGGAACCTCTACAATGAGCAGTTCTTC.

The V gene is TRBV27, the J gene TRBJ2-7, with 10 bases aligning to TRBD1. The CDR3 is 16 amino acids. J gave up 6 bases and V 1 base, and 9 bases lay outside the gene matches. CDR1 and CDR2 from the germline V gene are MNHEY and SMNVEV (reference sequence). CDR3 loop: CASSLLTGTGVVEQYF. The CDR3 nucleotides read TGTGCCAGCAGTTTATTAACCGGGACAGGGGTGGTCGAGCAGTACTTC.

This clone was recorded a few times. This chain uses TRBV5-1 with TRBJ2-7, with 9 bases identical to TRBD1. Trimming cost V 4 bases and J 7 bases; bases outside gene matches: 9. The germline V gene has CDR1 SGHRS and CDR2 YFSETQ. The CDR3 is 14 residues long. The CDR3 region has the DNA TGCGCCAGCAGCCAGGGGACAGGGTTCGGTGAGCAGTACTTC. Encoded protein: CASSQGTGFGEQYF.

V usage is TRBV29-1 and J usage is TRBJ1-2; D is uncertain. Germline V gene sequence: CDR1 SQVTM, CDR2 ANQGSEA. V lost 4 bases and J lost 9, with 15 bases in between. CDR3 length equals 12 residues. The CDR3 DNA is TGCAGCGTTGCCAGTGGGCTAGATCGCTACACCTTC. Translated: CSVASGLDRYTF.

This clone was detected only a few times. The chain links TRBV6-1 to TRBJ2-7; no firm D call. The CDR3 has 10 amino acids. Trimming pared 8 bases from V and 5 bases from J, leaving 7 bases between. Germline values: CDR1 MNHNS, CDR2 SASEGT. Here the CDR3 DNA reads TGTGCCAGCGGCCCAGACGAGCAGTACTTC. Encoded protein: CASGPDEQYF.

This chain links TRBV5-6 with TRBJ1-4; D might be TRBD1 (5 bases). The CDR3 length is 14 residues. The V gene's germline CDR1 is SGHDT and CDR2 YYEEEE. Trimming stripped 0 bases from V and 11 bases from J, with 14 bases between. For the CDR3, the DNA is TGTGCCAGCAGCTTGGAAGCGGCAGGGCCCAAACTGTTTTTT. Amino acids: CASSLEAAGPKLFF.

The chain recombines TRBV6-5 with TRBJ1-2; D gene uncertain. Trimming left V 2 bases short and J 4 bases short, with 8 bases between. Germline-derived CDR1 and CDR2 are MNHEY and SVGAGI. CDR3 length: 13 amino acids. The CDR3, as DNA: TGTGCCAGCAGTTACGGGCAGCCCTATGGCTACACCTTC. As protein: CASSYGQPYGYTF.

The sample holds a few counts of this clone. The chain uses TRBV19 and TRBJ2-7; D possibly corresponds to TRBD1 (6 bases). Germline CDR1 is LNHDA and CDR2 is SQIVND (reference sequence). V was trimmed by 5 bases and J by 0 bases, leaving 14 bases between them. The CDR3 is 15 amino acids. In DNA form, the CDR3 reads TGTGCCAGTAGTGACCCCCGGGACATCTCCTACGAGCAGTACTTC. This gives the protein CASSDPRDISYEQYF.

The CDR3 sequence: CASSLESTGKEEQYF. In DNA form, the CDR3 reads TGTGCCAGCAGCTTGGAATCAACGGGGAAGGAGGAGCAGTACTTC. The chain carries TRBV5-4 and TRBJ2-7; tentative D call: TRBD2 (5 bases). Germline values: CDR1 SGHNT, CDR2 YYREEE (reference sequence). The ends were cut back, 0 bases at V and 7 bases at J, with 17 bases in the middle. The CDR3 covers 15 residues.

This chain connects TRBV29-1 to TRBJ1-5; 9 bases are a match to TRBD1. The germline V gene has CDR1 SQVTM and CDR2 ANQGSEA. The CDR3 is 14 amino acids. Trimming removed 6 bases from V and 2 bases from J; junction bases left unmatched: 5. CDR3 in amino acids: CSVLTGGGNQPQHF. The CDR3 coding sequence is TGCAGCGTCCTGACAGGGGGTGGCAATCAGCCCCAGCATTTT.

The chain joins TRBV11-2 to TRBJ1-2; no definite D call. The germline CDR1 and CDR2 sequences are SGHAT and FQNNGV. The CDR3 contains 13 residues. V gave up 4 bases and J gave up 3 bases, with 9 bases separating them. CDR3 protein: CASSSNFDYGYTF. The CDR3 region has the DNA TGTGCCAGCAGCTCAAACTTCGACTATGGCTACACCTTC. Full variable domain (rest looked up from reference TRBV11-2 and TRBJ1-2): EAGVAQSPRYKIIEKRQSVAFWCNPISGHATLYWYQQILGQGPKLLIQFQNNGVVDDSQLPKDRFSAERLKGVDSTLKIQPAKLEDSAVYLCASSSNFDYGYTFGSGTRLTVV.